This T cell receptor (beta chain) was sequenced for a study of cytotoxic CD8 clonotypes in ibrutinib-treated CLL. V lost 1 base, J lost 2 bases, and 9 bases lay in between. This CDR3 comprises 14 residues. Germline V gene sequence: CDR1 SGHVS, CDR2 FNYEAQ. Generated by immunoSEQ multiplex PCR, the TCRdb table keeps only in-frame clones and is missing some. The profile shows more than 75,000 clones, roughly four fifths of them singletons. The chain has TRBV7-6 and TRBJ2-7; D gene unclear. This TCR was recovered from a human donor with chronic lymphocytic leukemia. This specimen was PBMCs, taken after 24 months of ibrutinib treatment. The CDR3 DNA follows: TGTGCCAGCAGCTTAGGACTGAACACCTACGAGCAGTACTTC. It translates to CASSLGLNTYEQYF.